This TCR beta chain came from a study of long-term antiretroviral therapy in people with HIV. Study-wide results and limits: Records did not include ART adherence, viral resistance or therapy changes. Increased diversity was seen after ART, yet it remained lower than in transplant donor controls. Pre-ART clonal expansions dominated every time point's repertoire.

The authors ran the immunoSEQ assay, v3.0, at survey level. Using immunoSEQ multiplex PCR, the repertoire was profiled, and TCRdb retains in-frame clones only, with some absent. The top ten hold roughly 7.9% of the sample, which has fewer than 35,000 clones, about four fifths seen once. Every single participant having HIV got treatment inside the United States. A few counts support this clone. Its antigen is still unknown. The sample was unsorted PBMCs, taken 0.4 years before starting antiretroviral therapy. The sequence derives from a man aged 18 to 35 with HIV.

DNA for the CDR3: TGTGCCAGCATACGGGGTCAGGACGGGGAGCTGTTTTTT. Residues: CASIRGQDGELFF. The chain employs TRBV27 and TRBJ2-2, with D possibly matching TRBD2 (5 bases). V was clipped by 7 bases and J by 7 bases, with 13 bases between them. Germline CDR1 is MNHEY and CDR2 is SMNVEV (reference sequence). This CDR3 is 13 amino acids long.